In this sample, the clone carrying this T cell receptor (beta chain) turned up a few times. Its specificity is not known. These data come from a study of beta chain features in type 1 diabetes. Whole-study findings and limits: A moderate, significant TCRB CDR3 shortening appeared in type 1 diabetes across four CD4+ subsets.

The sequenced template was cDNA made from the entire isolated RNA. Produced via immunoSEQ multiplex PCR; TCRdb's table is partial and in-frame only. This table holds about 160,000 clones, approximately 10% found once. V gave up 3 bases and J gave up 6 bases; unmatched junction bases: 7. CDR1 is SGHDT, CDR2 YYEEEE, per germline. The CDR3 loop spans 15 amino acids. Sample: central memory CD4+ T cells from blood. The source of this sequence is a woman in her 30s with type 1 diabetes. The chain couples TRBV5-6 to TRBJ1-5; 9 bases match TRBD1. CDR3 nucleotide sequence: TGTGCCAGCAGCTGGAGGGGACAGGGTGCTCAGCCCCAGCATTTT. It yields the protein CASSWRGQGAQPQHF. The variable domain in full, completed from reference TRBV5-6 and TRBJ1-5, reads DAGVTQSPTHLIKTRGQQVTLRCSPKSGHDTVSWYQQALGQGPQFIFQYYEEEERQRGNFPDRFSGHQFPNYSSELNVNALLLGDSALYLCASSWRGQGAQPQHFGDGTRLSIL.